The 22 T cell receptor beta chains below all came from one sample that was sequenced in a study of shared T cell receptors in the human thymus. TCRdb keeps only in-frame clones here, not all; method: immunoSEQ multiplex PCR. The sample lists hundreds of thousands of clones; over 75% were seen once. A further study also used this sample, focusing on human thymus T cells.

The sample was thymocytes. The receptor source for this set is a boy under two years old with a congenital heart defect.

The chain recombines TRBV28 with TRBJ2-7, with TRBD1 matching over 7 bases. Germline-derived CDR1 and CDR2 are MDHEN and SYDVKM. The V and J ends lost 5 bases and 3 bases, in that order; junction bases with no gene match: 1. The CDR3 is made up of 12 amino acids. The CDR3: CASSGDSYEQYF. The CDR3 DNA is TGTGCCAGCAGTGGGGACAGCTACGAGCAGTACTTC.

The rearrangement links TRBV4-1 to TRBJ2-7; D may be TRBD2 (7 bases). Per germline, CDR1 MGHRA and CDR2 YSYEKL. V dropped 2 bases and J dropped 1 base, with 12 bases sitting between them. The CDR3 is 15 residues long. The CDR3 nucleotides are TGCGCCAGCAGCCAACCGGGGGGCAGATCCTACGAGCAGTACTTC. As protein: CASSQPGGRSYEQYF.

V and J are TRBV7-9 and TRBJ2-4; D perhaps matches TRBD2 (5 bases). The germline V and J ends were trimmed by 5 bases and 0 bases, with 17 bases remaining between them. CDR3 length: 17 residues. Germline assignment: CDR1 SEHNR and CDR2 FQNEAQ (reference sequence). The chain's CDR3 is CASSEAREELAKNIQYF. The CDR3 DNA is TGTGCCAGCAGCGAAGCACGGGAAGAGTTAGCCAAAAACATTCAGTACTTC.

As DNA, the CDR3 is TGCGCCAGCAGCTCCCCAGGGGCCAGGGGGAGGAACACTGAAGCTTTCTTT. As protein: CASSSPGARGRNTEAFF. This chain connects TRBV5-1 to TRBJ1-1; 7 nucleotides match TRBD1. Germline lookup yields CDR1 SGHRS and CDR2 YFSETQ. The CDR3 has 17 amino acids. The V and J ends lost 3 bases and 1 base, in that order; junction bases with no gene match: 12. Complete variable domain (other parts from reference TRBV5-1 and TRBJ1-1): KAGVTQTPRYLIKTRGQQVTLSCSPISGHRSVSWYQQTPGQGLQFLFEYFSETQRNKGNFPGRFSGRQFSNSRSEMNVSTLELGDSALYLCASSSPGARGRNTEAFFGQGTRLTVV.

V and J are TRBV5-1 and TRBJ2-7; 12 positions agree with TRBD1. This CDR3 region has 16 residues. V gave up 4 bases and J gave up 6 bases; unmatched junction bases: 11. Germline CDR1 SGHRS, CDR2 YFSETQ. In DNA form, the CDR3 reads TGCGCCAGCAGCGAGTCCGGGACAGGGGGCAGGGGCGAGCAGTACTTC. Translation gives CASSESGTGGRGEQYF. Together with reference TRBV5-1 and TRBJ2-7, the CDR3 gives the full variable domain: KAGVTQTPRYLIKTRGQQVTLSCSPISGHRSVSWYQQTPGQGLQFLFEYFSETQRNKGNFPGRFSGRQFSNSRSEMNVSTLELGDSALYLCASSESGTGGRGEQYFGPGTRLTVT.

The chain joins TRBV12-5 to TRBJ2-1; 7 bases are shared with TRBD1. Germline loops: CDR1 LGHNT, CDR2 FRNRAP. V was pared by 0 bases and J by 1 base, with 6 bases of the junction left unmatched. The CDR3 length is 17 residues. This CDR3 is CASGLVGGNRSYNEQFF. The CDR3, as DNA: TGTGCTAGTGGTTTGGTAGGGGGCAACAGGTCCTACAATGAGCAGTTCTTC.

This chain uses TRBV4-3 with TRBJ2-2, with 11 bases matching TRBD1. The CDR3 covers 16 residues. Germline CDR1 LGHNA, CDR2 YSLEER. The V and J ends lost 4 bases and 3 bases, in that order; junction bases with no gene match: 4. CDR3 in amino acids: CASSPRDRGYTGELFF. The DNA for the CDR3 is TGCGCCAGCAGCCCCCGGGACAGGGGGTACACCGGGGAGCTGTTTTTT.

The chain combines TRBV30 with TRBJ2-7, with TRBD1 identical over 9 bases. Losses at the gene ends were 0 bases for V and 6 bases for J; bases not matched to a gene: 9. Germline V CDR1 and CDR2: GTSNPN, SVGIG (reference sequence). CDR3 length: 15 residues. For the CDR3, the DNA is TGTGCCTGGAGTGTAAACAGGGGGCCTTCTTGCGAGCAGTACTTC. Amino acid sequence: CAWSVNRGPSCEQYF.

V usage is TRBV13 and J usage is TRBJ2-5, with 8 bases fitting TRBD2. From germline, CDR1 is PRHDT and CDR2 FYEKMQ (reference sequence). The ends lost 2 bases at V and 1 base at J; junction bases unmatched: 9. The CDR3 consists of 17 residues. The chain's CDR3 is CASSLPIAGTIQETQYF. The CDR3 nucleotides are TGTGCCAGCAGCTTACCCATAGCGGGAACGATCCAAGAGACCCAGTACTTC. The complete variable domain, with remaining parts taken from reference TRBV13 and TRBJ2-5, reads AAGVIQSPRHLIKEKRETATLKCYPIPRHDTVYWYQQGPGQDPQFLISFYEKMQSDKGSIPDRFSAQQFSDYHSELNMSSLELGDSALYFCASSLPIAGTIQETQYFGPGTRLLVL.

The chain joins TRBV4-1 to TRBJ2-7, with D perhaps TRBD2 (6 bases). The V and J ends lost 4 bases and 6 bases respectively, with 16 bases between them. CDR1 MGHRA and CDR2 YSYEKL come from the germline V gene. The CDR3 runs to 14 residues. CDR3 in DNA: TGCGCCAGCAGCCCGTCCCGGGACTGGGCCGAGCAGTACTTC. Translated, it gives CASSPSRDWAEQYF.

There are a few counts of this clone. This sequence joins TRBV29-1 and TRBJ1-3, with D tentatively TRBD1 (6 bases). Germline CDR1 reads SQVTM; CDR2 reads ANQGSEA. CDR3 size: 15 residues. V lost 6 bases, J lost 3 bases, and 18 bases lay in between. CDR3 nucleotides: TGCAGCGTCGCCTCGGACAGAGGCCTTGGAAACACCATATATTTT. Protein: CSVASDRGLGNTIYF.

This chain uses TRBV6-1 with TRBJ2-3; TRBD2 aligns across 11 bases. This CDR3 is built from 16 residues. V was clipped by 3 bases and J by 9 bases; unmatched bases: 11. Germline loops: CDR1 MNHNS, CDR2 SASEGT. CDR3 sequence: CASSESVAGGPGTQYF. CDR3 nucleotide sequence: TGTGCCAGCAGTGAGTCGGTAGCGGGGGGGCCCGGAACGCAGTATTTT.

CDR3 nucleotide sequence: TGTGCCAGCAACCTTCATGGGGGAGGGAATGTTGAAGCTTTCTTT. It yields the protein CASNLHGGGNVEAFF. The rearrangement uses TRBV7-8 and TRBJ1-1, with TRBD1 as a possible D gene (5 bases). The CDR3 has 15 residues. CDR1 and CDR2 (germline): SGHVS, FQNEAQ. V gave up 7 bases and J gave up 7 bases, with 22 bases separating them.

The rearrangement links TRBV7-9 to TRBJ2-7; 15 bases line up with TRBD2. This CDR3 has 16 amino acids. Losses at the gene ends were 6 bases for V and 4 bases for J; bases not matched to a gene: 7. Germline lookup yields CDR1 SEHNR and CDR2 FQNEAQ (reference sequence). The CDR3 DNA reads as TGTGCCAGCAGTTCCGGGACTAGCGGGAGGACTTACGAGCAGTACTTC. It encodes CASSSGTSGRTYEQYF.

A few counts support this clone. The chain has TRBV20-1 and TRBJ2-3; the D is unclear. The germline V gene encodes CDR1 DFQATT and CDR2 SNEGSKA (reference sequence). Trimming cost V 5 bases and J 6 bases, with 9 bases left between them. The CDR3 sequence is 11 residues long. In DNA, the CDR3 is TGCAGTGCTGTCCCTTCGGATACGCAGTATTTT. It yields the protein CSAVPSDTQYF.

This chain connects TRBV30 to TRBJ1-1; TRBD1 matches 11 bases. The length of the CDR3 is 19 residues. CDR1 is GTSNPN and CDR2 is SVGIG in the germline V gene (reference sequence). The ends lost 0 bases at V and 5 bases at J; junction bases unmatched: 17. CDR3 loop: CAWSVDSSGQGAVRTEAFF. CDR3 in DNA: TGTGCCTGGAGTGTTGATTCCTCCGGACAGGGGGCCGTAAGGACTGAAGCTTTCTTT.

J is TRBJ1-4 and V is TRBV10-2, with TRBD1 identical over 7 bases. Germline lookup yields CDR1 WSHSY and CDR2 SAAADI. The CDR3 is 15 amino acids. With 4 bases clipped from V and 6 bases from J, the junction kept 8 bases outside the gene matches. This chain's CDR3 is CASSVSAGQDEKLFF. In DNA, the CDR3 is TGCGCCAGCAGTGTTTCGGCAGGACAGGATGAAAAACTGTTTTTT.

The chain couples TRBV5-8 to TRBJ1-1, with D possibly being TRBD1 (6 bases). The CDR3 length is 15 residues. V gave up 4 bases and J gave up 1 base, with 14 bases separating them. Germline V lookup: CDR1 SGHTS, CDR2 YDEGEE. CDR3 coding DNA: TGTGCCAGCAGCCCTCCGGGACAACCGAACACTGAAGCTTTCTTT. It specifies CASSPPGQPNTEAFF.

The chain uses TRBV1 and TRBJ1-5; the table's TRBD1 call for D was not verified on the DNA. TRBV1 is termed a pseudogene. This CDR3 contains 15 residues. Here the CDR3 reads CTSSQDQGADQPQHF. The CDR3 nucleotides read TGCACCAGCAGCCAAGATCAGGGGGCGGATCAGCCCCAGCATTTT.

A remark on this clone: The junction differs from germline at one of its ends, possibly a read error. The V call is TRBV6-4, the J call TRBJ1-1; tentatively, D is TRBD1 (5 bases). In germline, CDR1 is MRHNA, CDR2 SNTAGT. This CDR3 has 14 amino acids. The CDR3 bases are TGTGCCAGTAGTGCACGGGGGAAGGACACTGAAGCTTTCTTT. It translates to CASSARGKDTEAFF.

The rearrangement links TRBV4-1 to TRBJ2-1; D is possibly TRBD1 (5 bases). V was shortened by 0 bases and J by 10 bases, with 19 bases between the two germline ends. The CDR3 is made up of 16 amino acids. CDR1 is MGHRA, CDR2 YSYEKL, per germline. Here the CDR3 reads CASSQETGKGSEEQFF. The CDR3, as DNA: TGCGCCAGCAGCCAAGAAACTGGGAAGGGGTCAGAGGAGCAGTTCTTC.

The V gene is TRBV6-5, the J gene TRBJ2-7, with D maybe TRBD1 (6 bases). Trimming shortened V by 5 bases and J by 3 bases, and 17 bases separated the two germline ends. Germline V CDR1 and CDR2: MNHEY, SVGAGI. This CDR3 is built from 15 residues. CDR3 in amino acids: CASSQKYRAGYEQYF. CDR3 nucleotides: TGTGCCAGCAGTCAGAAATACAGGGCGGGCTACGAGCAGTACTTC.